This TCR beta chain originates from a study of blood T cell repertoires in COVID-19. As for the study in general: From the United States, Italy and Spain came samples of acute and convalescent COVID-19.

Germline-derived CDR1 and CDR2 are LNHNV and YYDKDF (reference sequence). CDR3 length: 12 amino acids. V dropped 6 bases and J dropped 1 base, with 6 bases sitting between them. TCRdb's table, derived via immunoSEQ multiplex PCR, lists solely in-frame clones and lacks some. This sample has 130,000 to 150,000 clones; approximately 81% occur once, and the top ten carry approximately 40%. This TCR came from a human donor in a cohort sampled during active COVID-19. Material for sequencing was peripheral blood. The chain carries TRBV15 and TRBJ1-1, with D maybe TRBD1 (5 bases). The CDR3 DNA reads TGTGCCACCAGTCAGGGGAACACTGAAGCTTTCTTT. Amino acid sequence: CATSQGNTEAFF.